Following are 18 T cell receptor beta chains from one sample sequenced in a study of cytomegalovirus exposure and HLA in healthy donors. Both 60 Vbeta primers and 13 Jbeta primers went into the PCR. Sequencing used immunoSEQ multiplex PCR; TCRdb keeps in-frame clones, though not all of them. The table has over 80,000 clones, 81% seen once. The specimen sequenced was PBMCs. The receptors shown here come from a man aged 40-55 years in good health and CMV-seropositive.

This chain connects TRBV11-2 to TRBJ1-5, with a possible D match to TRBD1 (6 bases). Germline V gene data show CDR1 as SGHAT and CDR2 as FQNNGV. This CDR3 region has 18 residues. Trimming cost V 5 bases and J 0 bases, with 20 bases left between them. DNA of the CDR3: TGTGCCAGCAGCCAGGGGTCCGCCGGCGTATATAGCAATCAGCCCCAGCATTTT. Translation: CASSQGSAGVYSNQPQHF.

The chain combines TRBV5-1 with TRBJ1-3, with D uncertain. Germline values: CDR1 SGHRS, CDR2 YFSETQ. The CDR3 is made up of 15 amino acids. Trimming took off 4 bases at V and 0 bases at J, with 11 bases between the two ends. CDR3 loop: CASSLDGVSGNTIYF. The CDR3 DNA sequence: TGCGCCAGCAGCCTGGACGGTGTCTCTGGAAACACCATATATTTT.

In this sample, this clone turned up a few times. The chain has TRBV6-5 and TRBJ1-5; no clear D gene. The CDR3 consists of 15 residues. Germline V gives CDR1 MNHEY, CDR2 SVGAGI. V dropped 0 bases and J dropped 0 bases, with 6 bases sitting between them. CDR3 nucleotide sequence: TGTGCCAGCAGTTACTCGTACGGTAGCAATCAGCCCCAGCATTTT. It translates to CASSYSYGSNQPQHF.

The rearrangement joins TRBV6-5 to TRBJ2-5; D possibly corresponds to TRBD1 (5 bases). In germline, CDR1 is MNHEY, CDR2 SVGAGI. V dropped 4 bases and J dropped 2 bases, with 14 bases sitting between them. The CDR3 spans 15 residues. CDR3 nucleotide sequence: TGTGCCAGCAGTTCAGAGACAGATCCGCAAGAGACCCAGTACTTC. Amino acids: CASSSETDPQETQYF.

CDR3 amino acids: CASSGGTGGFYEQYF. CDR3 DNA sequence: TGTGCCAGCAGTGGGGGGACAGGGGGCTTCTACGAGCAGTACTTC. The V gene is TRBV6-1, the J gene TRBJ2-7; 12 bases map to TRBD1. Losses at the gene ends were 4 bases for V and 3 bases for J; bases not matched to a gene: 4. Germline V gives CDR1 MNHNS, CDR2 SASEGT. The CDR3 sequence is 15 residues long.

The chain employs TRBV10-3 and TRBJ2-7, with 7 bases matching TRBD2. With V trimmed by 2 bases and J by 1 base, 5 bases remained unmatched. The CDR3 is 15 amino acids. Germline V gene lookup returns CDR1 ENHRY and CDR2 SYGVKD. The CDR3 sequence: CAISEKSGKSYEQYF. The CDR3 region has the DNA TGTGCCATCAGTGAGAAGAGCGGGAAATCCTACGAGCAGTACTTC.

This clone has just one count. The chain couples TRBV5-4 to TRBJ1-6, with TRBD1 matching over 7 bases. CDR1 and CDR2 from the germline V gene are SGHNT and YYREEE (reference sequence). Germline trimming cut 4 bases from V and 6 bases from J; bases unmatched to any gene: 7. The CDR3 covers 15 residues. CDR3: CASSAGYRGNSPLHF. CDR3 DNA: TGTGCCAGCAGCGCCGGTTACAGGGGTAATTCACCCCTCCACTTT.

This chain uses TRBV19 with TRBJ1-1, with 7 nucleotides matching TRBD1. The germline gives CDR1 LNHDA, CDR2 SQIVND (reference sequence). The CDR3 loop spans 13 amino acids. The V and J ends lost 10 bases and 0 bases, in that order; junction bases with no gene match: 5. CDR3 coding DNA: TGTGCCACCGGGACAGCGATGAACACTGAAGCTTTCTTT. It specifies CATGTAMNTEAFF.

This clone is a singleton in its sample. The same CDR3 is also encoded by other DNA sequences in this sample. This chain connects TRBV2 to TRBJ2-7; 9 positions match TRBD1. The germline V gene has CDR1 SNHLY and CDR2 FYNNEI. V lost 5 bases and J lost 4; bases outside the gene matches: 3. The CDR3 spans 13 residues. DNA of the CDR3: TGTGCCAGCAGTCCCGGGACAGGGTACGAGCAGTACTTC. Its translation: CASSPGTGYEQYF.

The chain has TRBV18 and TRBJ1-1, with a tentative D call TRBD1 (5 bases). V lost 0 bases, J lost 1 base, and 12 bases lay in between. This CDR3 has 16 amino acids. Looked up from germline, CDR1 is KGHSH and CDR2 is LQKENI. The CDR3 here is CASSPPGRGENTEAFF. The CDR3 DNA reads TGTGCCAGCTCACCACCGGGGCGGGGGGAGAACACTGAAGCTTTCTTT. Based on the CDR3 plus reference TRBV18 and TRBJ1-1, the full variable domain is NAGVMQNPRHLVRRRGQEARLRCSPMKGHSHVYWYRQLPEEGLKFMVYLQKENIIDESGMPKERFSAEFPKEGPSILRIQQVVRGDSAAYFCASSPPGRGENTEAFFGQGTRLTVV.

The chain uses TRBV11-2 and TRBJ1-2; 9 bases are shared with TRBD1. The CDR3 extends over 14 amino acids. Trimming cost V 5 bases and J 4 bases; bases outside gene matches: 5. Germline lookup yields CDR1 SGHAT and CDR2 FQNNGV. CDR3: CASSPWGQGYGYTF. Written as DNA, the CDR3 is TGTGCCAGCAGCCCCTGGGGACAGGGCTATGGCTACACCTTC.

CDR3 region: CASSSRTLHGADTQYF. The CDR3 bases are TGTGCCAGCAGCTCTCGGACTCTACACGGGGCAGATACGCAGTATTTT. The J gene is TRBJ2-3, the V gene TRBV5-4, with D possibly matching TRBD2 (5 bases). V gave up 3 bases and J gave up 4 bases, with 18 bases separating them. The CDR3 totals 16 residues. Germline V gives CDR1 SGHNT, CDR2 YYREEE (reference sequence).

This clone was seen a handful of times. The rearrangement joins TRBV5-1 to TRBJ1-5; D might be TRBD1 (5 bases). The germline V gene has CDR1 SGHRS and CDR2 YFSETQ. The CDR3 is 14 amino acids. V lost 0 bases, J lost 4 bases, and 8 bases lay in between. The CDR3: CASSLAPGNQPQHF. The CDR3 region has the DNA TGCGCCAGCAGCTTGGCCCCAGGGAATCAGCCCCAGCATTTT.

The V and J genes are TRBV7-9 and TRBJ1-6; the D gene is possibly TRBD1 (6 bases). Trimming stripped 7 bases from V and 4 bases from J, with 11 bases between. CDR1 is SEHNR and CDR2 is FQNEAQ in the germline V gene (reference sequence). The CDR3 loop spans 14 amino acids. For the CDR3, the DNA is TGTGCCAGCACTCGGGACAATTATAATTCACCCCTCCACTTT. Its translation is CASTRDNYNSPLHF.

The chain couples TRBV28 to TRBJ2-1; TRBD2 matches at 9 bases. This CDR3 spans 18 amino acids. V trimming: 2 bases; J trimming: 4 bases; junction bases outside the gene matches: 12. CDR1 and CDR2 (germline): MDHEN, SYDVKM. CDR3 nucleotide sequence: TGTGCCAGCAGTTTACCCTCCTGGACTAGCGTTAGGTACAATGAGCAGTTCTTC. It specifies CASSLPSWTSVRYNEQFF.

The rearrangement joins TRBV6-1 to TRBJ1-6; TRBD1 is a possible D gene (6 bases). V lost 5 bases to trimming and J lost 8 bases, with 16 bases between them. The CDR3 runs to 15 residues. Looked up from germline, CDR1 is MNHNS and CDR2 is SASEGT. CDR3 in amino acids: CASSTRTEGDSPLHF. The CDR3 nucleotides read TGTGCCAGCAGTACCCGGACAGAAGGGGATTCACCCCTCCACTTT.

The V and J genes are TRBV7-9 and TRBJ1-2, with 8 bases identical to TRBD1. CDR3 length: 14 amino acids. V shed 1 base, J shed 6 bases, and the junction held 4 bases outside the gene matches. Germline V lookup: CDR1 SEHNR, CDR2 FQNEAQ (reference sequence). The CDR3 DNA sequence: TGTGCCAGCAGCTTAGGGACAGGGAGAGATGGCTACACCTTC. This sequence encodes CASSLGTGRDGYTF.

The gene calls are TRBV19 and TRBJ1-2; weak D call: TRBD1 (5 bases). V gave up 8 bases and J gave up 2 bases, with 12 bases separating them. CDR3 size: 13 residues. Germline CDR1 LNHDA, CDR2 SQIVND (reference sequence). CDR3 sequence reads: CASGGARNYGYTF. The CDR3, as DNA: TGTGCCAGTGGTGGGGCAAGGAACTATGGCTACACCTTC.